A selection of T cell receptor beta chains follows, all from one sample in a study of blood T cell repertoires in COVID-19. Method: immunoSEQ multiplex PCR; TCRdb's copy keeps in-frame clones and lacks some. Of a few hundred thousand clones listed, 65% to 85% are singletons. The specimen was peripheral blood. The receptors here all came from an elderly woman with acute or convalescent COVID-19. CDR3s include the opening cysteine and the closing phenylalanine or tryptophan. The order of the fields is D gene, V gene, J gene, clone size, CDR3 protein, CDR3 DNA. A D gene is named only where the DNA matches it firmly. Clone size is stated in some rows and not others, as once, few, many or a class when expanded.

D: TRBD1
V: TRBV7-9
J: TRBJ1-6
size: NA
CDR3: CASRTGTDNSPLHF
DNA: TGTGCCAGTAGAACCGGGACAGATAATTCACCCCTCCACTTT

D: TRBD2
V: TRBV7-9
J: TRBJ2-1
size: NA
CDR3: CASSLGASGFYNEQFF
DNA: TGTGCCAGCAGCTTAGGGGCTAGCGGTTTCTACAATGAGCAGTTCTTC

D: TRBD1
V: TRBV5-1
J: TRBJ2-5
size: NA
CDR3: CASSGDRVRETQYF
DNA: TGCGCCAGCAGCGGGGACAGGGTTAGGGAGACCCAGTACTTC

D: NA
V: TRBV5-4
J: TRBJ2-3
size: NA
CDR3: CASSSGSDTQYF
DNA: TGTGCCAGCAGCTCCGGGTCAGATACGCAGTATTTT

D: NA
V: TRBV5-1
J: TRBJ2-3
size: NA
CDR3: CASSLWSSFGSTDTQYF
DNA: TGCGCCAGCAGTTTGTGGTCTAGTTTTGGAAGCACAGATACGCAGTATTTT

D: NA
V: TRBV19
J: TRBJ1-5
size: NA
CDR3: CASRGLSGSQPQHF
DNA: TGTGCCAGTAGAGGTTTGTCGGGTTCTCAGCCCCAGCATTTT

D: TRBD1
V: TRBV19
J: TRBJ1-6
size: NA
CDR3: CASSSDRQGNNSPLHF
DNA: TGTGCCAGTAGTTCCGATCGACAGGGCAATAATTCACCCCTCCACTTT

D: TRBD1
V: TRBV9
J: TRBJ2-2
size: NA
CDR3: CASSVGQGANTGELFF
DNA: TGTGCCAGCAGCGTAGGACAGGGGGCGAACACCGGGGAGCTGTTTTTT

D: TRBD1
V: TRBV7-2
J: TRBJ1-3
size: NA
CDR3: CASSINRGSGNTIYF
DNA: TGTGCCAGCAGCATCAACAGGGGTTCAGGAAACACCATATATTTT

D: NA
V: TRBV11-2
J: TRBJ2-7
size: NA
CDR3: CASSLQGLPTYEQYF
DNA: TGTGCCAGCAGCTTACAGGGACTCCCTACCTACGAGCAGTACTTC

D: NA
V: TRBV5-1
J: TRBJ1-4
size: NA
CDR3: CASSLSQGYEKLFF
DNA: TGCGCCAGCAGCTTGTCTCAGGGATACGAAAAACTGTTTTTT

D: NA
V: TRBV10-3
J: TRBJ1-2
size: NA
CDR3: CAISEKVDNPNYGYTF
DNA: TGTGCCATCAGTGAGAAGGTGGACAATCCTAACTATGGCTACACCTTC

D: NA
V: TRBV7-9
J: TRBJ1-4
size: NA
CDR3: CASSLGAQATNEKLFF
DNA: TGTGCCAGCAGCTTAGGGGCACAAGCAACTAATGAAAAACTGTTTTTT

D: TRBD1
V: TRBV28
J: TRBJ2-1
size: NA
CDR3: CASSFRTGYNEQFF
DNA: TGTGCCAGCAGTTTTAGGACAGGATACAATGAGCAGTTCTTC

D: TRBD2
V: TRBV7-2
J: TRBJ2-7
size: once
CDR3: CASSFGLAGGEQYF
DNA: TGTGCCAGCAGCTTTGGCCTAGCGGGAGGCGAGCAGTACTTC

D: NA
V: TRBV11-2
J: TRBJ2-5
size: NA
CDR3: CASSLQALPETQYF
DNA: TGTGCCAGCAGCTTGCAGGCCCTCCCGGAGACCCAGTACTTC

D: TRBD1
V: TRBV3-1/TRBV3-2
J: TRBJ1-5
size: NA
CDR3: CASSPNTGGLNQPQHF
DNA: TGTGCCAGCAGCCCAAATACAGGGGGCCTCAATCAGCCCCAGCATTTT

D: TRBD2
V: TRBV18
J: TRBJ2-7
size: NA
CDR3: CASSPQNSGFSYEQYF
DNA: TGTGCCAGCTCACCACAAAATAGCGGGTTTTCCTACGAGCAGTACTTC

D: TRBD2
V: TRBV7-9
J: TRBJ2-3
size: NA
CDR3: CASSLEISGEDTQYF
DNA: TGTGCCAGCAGCTTAGAAATTAGCGGGGAAGATACGCAGTATTTT

D: TRBD2
V: TRBV5-5
J: TRBJ2-3
size: NA
CDR3: CASSSGLVGADTQYF
DNA: TGTGCCAGCAGCTCAGGACTAGTTGGCGCAGATACGCAGTATTTT

D: NA
V: TRBV2
J: TRBJ2-4
size: NA
CDR3: CASSLTLTGIQNIQYF
DNA: TGTGCCAGCAGTCTCACTCTTACAGGGATCCAAAACATTCAGTACTTC

D: TRBD1
V: TRBV27
J: TRBJ2-4
size: NA
CDR3: CASRSTGGGYIQYF
DNA: TGTGCCAGCAGATCGACAGGGGGCGGGTACATTCAGTACTTC

D: NA
V: TRBV7-3
J: TRBJ1-2
size: NA
CDR3: CASSQQPGGYGYTF
DNA: TGTGCCAGCAGCCAGCAACCCGGGGGCTATGGCTACACCTTC

D: TRBD2
V: TRBV7-9
J: TRBJ2-5
size: NA
CDR3: CASSSRTSGGAGIFETQYF
DNA: TGTGCCAGCAGCTCCCGGACTAGCGGGGGGGCCGGTATTTTTGAGACCCAGTACTTC